This T cell receptor (beta chain) was identified during a study of T cell therapy after organ transplantation. This clone was found a few times. Antigen: not known. Method: immunoSEQ multiplex PCR; TCRdb's copy keeps in-frame clones and lacks some. The table includes 15,000 to 25,000 clones, 81% detected once. Unmatched junction bases numbered 7, after V lost 4 bases and J lost 7 bases. The germline V gene has CDR1 SGHDT and CDR2 YYEEEE. This CDR3 contains 14 residues. Time point meaning: 4-8 weeks after completion of therapy. Overall study results and limits: Post-therapy CD8 clonality change correlated inversely with pretherapy clonality. Nonresponders had marked pretherapy clonal expansions and little post-therapy change.

The sample here was CD8+ T cells from blood, taken after autologous CMV-specific T cell therapy. This receptor was identified in a human patient who had received a solid organ transplant and had CMV disease. Some T cells may be provided by the graft donor. The chain links TRBV5-6 to TRBJ1-5; 8 nucleotides match TRBD1. CDR3 nucleotides: TGTGCCAGCAGCCTCACAGGGGGTATACAGCCCCAGCATTTT. Translated, it gives CASSLTGGIQPQHF.